These 26 T cell receptor beta chains were sequenced from one sample in a study of blood T cell repertoires in COVID-19. Sequencing used immunoSEQ multiplex PCR; TCRdb keeps in-frame clones, though not all of them. This sample has under 200,000 clones, with less than 85% found just once. The sample comprised PBMCs or T cells enriched from blood (not recorded which). The receptors derive from a man aged 60-69 years who had recovered from COVID-19.

The chain is built from TRBV3-1 (or the pseudogene TRBV3-2) and TRBJ2-4; 9 nucleotides match TRBD2. This CDR3 contains 17 residues. V dropped 0 bases and J dropped 0; count of bases not matched to a gene: 3. CDR1 is LGHDT and CDR2 is YNNKEL in the germline V gene (reference sequence). The CDR3 nucleotides read TGTGCCAGCAGCCAAGAATTTAGCGGGGGAGCCAAAAACATTCAGTACTTC. Protein: CASSQEFSGGAKNIQYF.

The sample holds a few counts of this clone. The chain carries TRBV15 and TRBJ1-5; 9 bases are shared with TRBD1. Trimming removed 0 bases from V and 7 bases from J; junction bases left unmatched: 13. There are 18 residues in the CDR3. Per germline, CDR1 LNHNV and CDR2 YYDKDF (reference sequence). CDR3 region: CATSRDKAGTGLGQPQHF. The CDR3 region has the DNA TGTGCCACCAGCAGAGATAAGGCCGGGACAGGGCTAGGACAGCCCCAGCATTTT.

The chain combines TRBV6-6 with TRBJ2-6, with D possibly matching TRBD2 (6 bases). Per germline, CDR1 MNHNY and CDR2 SVGAGI (reference sequence). The CDR3 loop spans 17 amino acids. The V and J ends lost 5 bases and 0 bases respectively, with 14 bases between them. Written as DNA, the CDR3 is TGTGCCAGCAGTCCCGCCGGGACTTCCTCTGGGGCCAACGTCCTGACTTTC. Its protein product is CASSPAGTSSGANVLTF.

The V call is TRBV7-6, the J call TRBJ2-5, with 11 nucleotides matching TRBD1. Looked up from germline, CDR1 is SGHVS and CDR2 is FNYEAQ. J gave up 5 bases and V 5 bases, and 10 bases lay outside the gene matches. The CDR3 runs to 16 residues. The CDR3 region has the DNA TGTGCCAGCAGCCCTCGGACAGGGGGCGGTTGGGAGACCCAGTACTTC. It translates to CASSPRTGGGWETQYF.

The rearrangement joins TRBV6-6 to TRBJ2-1, with D possibly being TRBD1 (9 bases). The V and J ends lost 5 bases and 6 bases respectively, with 23 bases between them. The CDR3 is made up of 17 amino acids. Germline V gives CDR1 MNHNY, CDR2 SVGAGI (reference sequence). The CDR3 nucleotides read TGTGCCAGCAGTCAACTGACAGGGGGGACTAGGGGCAATGAGCAGTTCTTC. This encodes CASSQLTGGTRGNEQFF.

As for this clone: Other DNA sequences in the same sample also yield this CDR3. The chain combines TRBV28 with TRBJ2-7; 8 bases are shared with TRBD1. The CDR3 length is 15 residues. J lost 1 base, V lost 3 bases, and 5 bases had no gene match. Germline V gives CDR1 MDHEN, CDR2 SYDVKM. The CDR3 spells CASSLRTGISYEQYF. DNA for the CDR3: TGTGCCAGCAGTTTGAGGACAGGGATATCCTACGAGCAGTACTTC.

V is TRBV28 and J is TRBJ2-2; weak D call: TRBD1 (6 bases). Germline CDR1 and CDR2: MDHEN and SYDVKM. The V gene lost 3 bases and the J gene lost 1 base, with 12 bases spanning the gap. The CDR3 extends over 16 amino acids. The CDR3 region is CASSLSQGLNTGELFF. CDR3 sequence (DNA): TGTGCCAGCAGTTTGTCTCAGGGGCTGAACACCGGGGAGCTGTTTTTT.

The chain recombines TRBV7-9 with TRBJ2-1, with D perhaps matching TRBD2 (6 bases). This CDR3 has 17 residues. The V end lost 2 bases, the J end lost 0 bases, and 14 bases lay between the germline ends. Germline V CDR1 and CDR2: SEHNR, FQNEAQ (reference sequence). CDR3 in amino acids: CASSLSSGQSSYNEQFF. The CDR3 region has the DNA TGTGCCAGCAGCTTAAGTAGCGGCCAAAGCTCCTACAATGAGCAGTTCTTC.

The CDR3 coding sequence is TGTGCCAGCAGCCAGGGAAATGACAGGGACACAGATACGCAGTATTTT. This gives the protein CASSQGNDRDTDTQYF. This chain joins TRBV11-3 and TRBJ2-3, with 7 nucleotides matching TRBD1. V lost 5 bases, J lost 2 bases, and 10 bases stayed unmatched. The CDR3 runs to 16 residues. The germline V gene encodes CDR1 SGHNT and CDR2 YENEEA. The variable domain in full, with the rest retrieved from reference TRBV11-3 and TRBJ2-3, is EAGVVQSPRYKIIEKKQPVAFWCNPISGHNTLYWYLQNLGQGPELLIRYENEEAVDDSQLPKDRFSAERLKGVDSTLKIQPAELGDSAVYLCASSQGNDRDTDTQYFGPGTRLTVL.

This clone showed up just a few times. This rearrangement joins TRBV11-2 to TRBJ1-3; TRBD1 matches at 8 bases. CDR1 SGHAT and CDR2 FQNNGV come from the germline V gene. V shed 1 base, J shed 4 bases, and the junction held 6 bases outside the gene matches. This CDR3 has 16 amino acids. Here the CDR3 reads CASSLATDRGGNTIYF. In nucleotides, the CDR3 is TGTGCCAGCAGCTTAGCAACTGACAGGGGCGGAAACACCATATATTTT.

V is TRBV28 and J is TRBJ1-5, with 7 bases identical to TRBD1. The length of the CDR3 is 14 residues. CDR1 and CDR2 (germline): MDHEN, SYDVKM. The ends lost 6 bases at V and 6 bases at J; junction bases unmatched: 8. The CDR3 region has the DNA TGTGCCAGCAGCTGGGACAGTATAACTCAGCCCCAGCATTTT. It translates to CASSWDSITQPQHF.

The J gene is TRBJ2-7, the V gene TRBV7-9; 7 positions agree with TRBD1. Germline CDR1 SEHNR, CDR2 FQNEAQ (reference sequence). The junction had 17 bases not matched to a gene; V was cut back by 5 bases and J by 1 base. This CDR3 region has 18 residues. The CDR3, as DNA: TGTGCCAGCAGCCTGAACCGCCCCTTTGACAGGGAGTCCTACGAGCAGTACTTC. Its protein is CASSLNRPFDRESYEQYF.

J is TRBJ1-2 and V is TRBV3-1 (or the pseudogene TRBV3-2), with 8 bases aligning to TRBD1. V was pared by 4 bases and J by 6 bases, with 7 bases of the junction left unmatched. CDR3 length: 14 amino acids. Germline values: CDR1 LGHDT, CDR2 YNNKEL (reference sequence). CDR3 sequence: CASSLLDRGDGYTF. For the CDR3, the DNA is TGTGCCAGCAGCCTCCTAGACAGGGGCGATGGCTACACCTTC.

Regarding this clone: The identical CDR3 is also encoded by other nucleotide sequences in the sample. The chain joins TRBV28 to TRBJ1-2; tentative D call: TRBD1 (5 bases). The germline V and J ends were trimmed by 5 bases and 1 base, with 11 bases remaining between them. The CDR3 length is 14 residues. CDR1 MDHEN and CDR2 SYDVKM come from the germline V gene. CDR3 residues: CASSTGGDNYGYTF. Written as DNA, the CDR3 is TGTGCCAGCAGTACGGGAGGGGATAACTATGGCTACACCTTC.

V and J are TRBV27 and TRBJ2-2, with D perhaps TRBD2 (6 bases). CDR1 is MNHEY and CDR2 is SMNVEV in the germline V gene (reference sequence). V was cut by 4 bases and J by 7 bases, with 13 bases left in between. CDR3 size: 14 residues. CDR3 DNA sequence: TGTGCCAGCAGTTGGATGCGGGAAAGCGGGGAGCTGTTTTTT. This encodes CASSWMRESGELFF.

The genes are TRBV5-5 and TRBJ1-1; D may be TRBD1 (5 bases). CDR3 length: 17 amino acids. The V end lost 2 bases, the J end lost 11 bases, and 28 bases lay between the germline ends. CDR1 is SGHKS and CDR2 is YYEKEE in the germline V gene (reference sequence). The CDR3 sequence is CASSFAWGYQGEYQAFF. CDR3 nucleotide sequence: TGTGCCAGCAGCTTCGCATGGGGCTACCAGGGTGAATATCAGGCTTTCTTT.

The chain links TRBV6-5 to TRBJ2-7; 8 bases align to TRBD1. Per germline, CDR1 MNHEY and CDR2 SVGAGI. The CDR3 totals 14 residues. J lost 1 base, V lost 4 bases, and 3 bases had no gene match. In DNA, the CDR3 is TGTGCCAGCAGTTCCGGGACAGGTTCCTACGAGCAGTACTTC. Its translation: CASSSGTGSYEQYF.

This clone appeared once. Within the sample, other DNA sequences also encode this same CDR3. CDR3 sequence: CASSLASDNEQFF. CDR3 sequence (DNA): TGTGCCAGCAGCTTAGCTAGCGACAATGAGCAGTTCTTC. The V call is TRBV7-2, the J call TRBJ2-1; D possibly corresponds to TRBD2 (5 bases). V dropped 0 bases and J dropped 5 bases, with 5 bases sitting between them. The germline gives CDR1 SGHTA, CDR2 FQGNSA. The CDR3 contains 13 residues.

Here the CDR3 DNA reads TGTGCCAGCAGTTGGGACAGGGGGCTAGATGGAAACACCATATATTTT. It is translated as CASSWDRGLDGNTIYF. The rearrangement links TRBV28 to TRBJ1-3, with 12 bases lining up with TRBD1. The V gene end was trimmed by 4 bases and the J gene end by 3 bases; junction bases not matched to a gene: 4. Germline CDR1 MDHEN, CDR2 SYDVKM. The CDR3 runs 16 residues.

The J gene is TRBJ1-5, the V gene TRBV5-1; tentative D call: TRBD1 (5 bases). The CDR3 has 14 residues. CDR1 SGHRS and CDR2 YFSETQ come from the germline V gene. V was trimmed by 5 bases and J by 0 bases, leaving 9 bases between them. The CDR3 here is CASRSDNSNQPQHF. In DNA form, the CDR3 reads TGCGCCAGCAGATCGGACAATAGCAATCAGCCCCAGCATTTT.

This chain uses TRBV28 with TRBJ2-1; 9 nucleotides match TRBD1. CDR1 and CDR2 (germline): MDHEN, SYDVKM. The junction had 4 bases not matched to a gene; V was cut back by 1 base and J by 6 bases. The CDR3 is 15 amino acids. Here the CDR3 reads CASSLLTQGANEQFF. Here the CDR3 DNA reads TGTGCCAGCAGTTTATTGACACAGGGGGCCAATGAGCAGTTCTTC.

V and J are TRBV15 and TRBJ2-2, with a tentative D call TRBD2 (6 bases). The CDR3 is 18 amino acids. Looked up from germline, CDR1 is LNHNV and CDR2 is YYDKDF (reference sequence). The ends were cut back, 3 bases at V and 7 bases at J, with 24 bases in the middle. CDR3 protein: CATSREAVGGGLGGELFF. CDR3 coding DNA: TGTGCCACCAGCAGGGAGGCTGTTGGTGGAGGGTTAGGCGGGGAGCTGTTTTTT.

The chain links TRBV7-3 to TRBJ1-3; 7 bases fit TRBD1. The CDR3 is made up of 16 amino acids. Germline V lookup: CDR1 SGHTA, CDR2 FQGTGA. V was pared by 5 bases and J by 1 base, with 8 bases of the junction left unmatched. As DNA, the CDR3 is TGTGCCAGCAGCGACCGGGACAGATCGTCTGGAAACACCATATATTTT. As protein: CASSDRDRSSGNTIYF. Filled out from reference TRBV7-3 and TRBJ1-3, the complete variable domain reads GAGVSQTPSNKVTEKGKYVELRCDPISGHTALYWYRQSLGQGPEFLIYFQGTGAADDSGLPNDRFFAVRPEGSVSTLKIQRTERGDSAVYLCASSDRDRSSGNTIYFGEGSWLTVV.

The chain links TRBV24-1 to TRBJ2-7; 8 bases line up with TRBD1. The CDR3 runs 14 residues. Germline V CDR1 and CDR2: KGHDR, SFDVKD. Trimming removed 7 bases from V and 5 bases from J; junction bases left unmatched: 9. The CDR3 sequence: CATRRTGKGDEQYF. CDR3 nucleotide sequence: TGTGCCACCAGAAGGACAGGGAAAGGTGACGAGCAGTACTTC.

This chain uses TRBV29-1 with TRBJ1-5, with 8 bases that match TRBD1. The CDR3 contains 12 residues. Per the germline V gene, CDR1 is SQVTM and CDR2 is ANQGSEA. V lost 4 bases, J lost 5 bases, and 1 base stayed unmatched. CDR3 DNA: TGCAGCGTTGGGGGACAGGATCAGCCCCAGCATTTT. It specifies CSVGGQDQPQHF.

J is TRBJ1-2 and V is TRBV28; 8 nucleotides match TRBD1. Germline CDR1 MDHEN, CDR2 SYDVKM. V was pared by 6 bases and J by 4 bases, with 13 bases of the junction left unmatched. The CDR3 covers 16 residues. The CDR3 here is CASRGQGAASGYGYTF. As DNA, the CDR3 is TGTGCCAGCAGAGGGCAGGGGGCTGCAAGCGGCTATGGCTACACCTTC.